The 27 T cell receptor beta chains below were found in one sample sequenced in a study of control samples from healthy donors and cancer patients. Clones were read by immunoSEQ multiplex PCR, and TCRdb kept only the in-frame ones, dropping some. The data hold 120,000 or so clones, with around 93% observed a single time. Sequencing was performed on blood. The source of these receptors is a man aged 18 to 35 in good health.

V is TRBV7-9 and J is TRBJ2-7; no clear D. This CDR3 is 16 amino acids long. The V and J ends lost 5 bases and 4 bases respectively, with 21 bases between them. CDR1 is SEHNR and CDR2 is FQNEAQ in the germline V gene (reference sequence). The CDR3 loop is CASSRIVSRFGYEQYF. DNA for the CDR3: TGTGCCAGCAGCCGTATCGTGAGTCGATTCGGGTACGAGCAGTACTTC.

The rearrangement links TRBV5-1 to TRBJ1-3, with D uncertain. The germline V and J ends were trimmed by 2 bases and 0 bases, with 15 bases remaining between them. There are 17 residues in the CDR3. CDR1 and CDR2 (germline): SGHRS, YFSETQ. The CDR3 DNA sequence: TGCGCCAGCAGCTTCGCTCGACCGAGGCGCTCTGGAAACACCATATATTTT. This sequence encodes CASSFARPRRSGNTIYF.

The CDR3 here is CASSQTGGPYEQYF. CDR3 nucleotides: TGTGCCAGCAGCCAGACAGGGGGCCCCTACGAGCAGTACTTC. This rearrangement joins TRBV11-2 to TRBJ2-7, with 10 positions matching TRBD1. The V gene end was trimmed by 5 bases and the J gene end by 2 bases; junction bases not matched to a gene: 3. Germline CDR1 is SGHAT and CDR2 is FQNNGV. This CDR3 region has 14 residues. Looking up the rest from reference TRBV11-2 and TRBJ2-7 gives the full variable domain: EAGVAQSPRYKIIEKRQSVAFWCNPISGHATLYWYQQILGQGPKLLIQFQNNGVVDDSQLPKDRFSAERLKGVDSTLKIQPAKLEDSAVYLCASSQTGGPYEQYFGPGTRLTVT.

This rearrangement joins TRBV18 to TRBJ1-2; the match to TRBD1 covers 9 bases. The CDR3 length is 15 residues. Germline CDR1 and CDR2: KGHSH and LQKENI. V shed 3 bases, J shed 2 bases, and the junction held 4 bases outside the gene matches. CDR3 sequence: CASSPGQGQNYGYTF. In nucleotides, the CDR3 is TGTGCCAGCTCACCGGGACAGGGTCAAAACTATGGCTACACCTTC.

This chain links TRBV25-1 with TRBJ2-5; D possibly corresponds to TRBD1 (5 bases). Germline V gene sequence: CDR1 MGHDK, CDR2 SYGVNS. The CDR3 totals 14 residues. Trimming pared 6 bases from V and 5 bases from J, leaving 16 bases between. CDR3 coding DNA: TGTGCCAGCAGCCCAGGGCCCATAAGGGAGACCCAGTACTTC. Its protein is CASSPGPIRETQYF. Full variable domain (missing parts from reference TRBV25-1 and TRBJ2-5): EADIYQTPRYLVIGTGKKITLECSQTMGHDKMYWYQQDPGMELHLIHYSYGVNSTEKGDLSSESTVSRIRTEHFPLTLESARPSHTSQYLCASSPGPIRETQYFGPGTRLLVL.

The chain joins TRBV7-9 to TRBJ1-2; 8 bases align to TRBD1. Trimming cost V 4 bases and J 2 bases; bases outside gene matches: 6. This CDR3 has 15 residues. Germline V gene data show CDR1 as SEHNR and CDR2 as FQNEAQ (reference sequence). CDR3 residues: CASSSDRVLNYGYTF. For the CDR3, the DNA is TGTGCCAGCAGCTCGGACAGGGTGTTAAACTATGGCTACACCTTC. Filled out from reference TRBV7-9 and TRBJ1-2, the complete variable domain reads DTGVSQNPRHKITKRGQNVTFRCDPISEHNRLYWYRQTLGQGPEFLTYFQNEAQLEKSRLLSDRFSAERPKGSFSTLEIQRTEQGDSAMYLCASSSDRVLNYGYTFGSGTRLTVV.

The rearrangement uses TRBV20-1 and TRBJ1-1; D not certain. The CDR3 is 11 residues long. Trimming left V 5 bases short and J 7 bases short, with 11 bases between. CDR1 DFQATT and CDR2 SNEGSKA come from the germline V gene (reference sequence). The DNA of the CDR3 is TGCAGTGCTGGGATTCAAAATGAAGCTTTCTTT. Its translation is CSAGIQNEAFF.

The chain links TRBV6-5 to TRBJ2-7; 9 nucleotides line up with TRBD1. This CDR3 contains 15 residues. The germline gives CDR1 MNHEY, CDR2 SVGAGI. The V and J ends lost 6 bases and 5 bases, in that order; junction bases with no gene match: 11. The CDR3 DNA sequence: TGTGCCAGCAGCCTTTCCGGACAGGGGACCCACGAGCAGTACTTC. Translation: CASSLSGQGTHEQYF.

The rearrangement uses TRBV7-9 and TRBJ1-1; possible D gene TRBD1, 5 bases. The germline V gene has CDR1 SEHNR and CDR2 FQNEAQ (reference sequence). The CDR3 has 14 residues. The ends were cut back, 2 bases at V and 3 bases at J, with 10 bases in the middle. This CDR3 reads CASSLTGAHTEAFF. The DNA for the CDR3 is TGTGCCAGCAGCTTAACAGGAGCCCACACTGAAGCTTTCTTT.

This clone was counted a single time. V gene TRBV6-5 combines with J gene TRBJ1-5; TRBD1 agrees at 9 bases. V lost 5 bases, J lost 4 bases, and 6 bases stayed unmatched. Germline CDR1 is MNHEY and CDR2 is SVGAGI. CDR3 size: 15 residues. As DNA, the CDR3 is TGTGCCAGCAGTAGGGGACAGGGAGTAAATCAGCCCCAGCATTTT. Protein: CASSRGQGVNQPQHF.

The chain recombines TRBV30 with TRBJ1-4; D remains unclear. The CDR3 is made up of 15 amino acids. In germline, CDR1 is GTSNPN, CDR2 SVGIG (reference sequence). V was shortened by 8 bases and J by 7 bases, with 23 bases between the two germline ends. The CDR3 sequence is CAGDEGAGSTEKLFF. The CDR3 DNA follows: TGTGCCGGGGATGAGGGCGCGGGATCTACTGAAAAACTGTTTTTT.

This chain connects TRBV30 to TRBJ1-4, with D possibly being TRBD1 (6 bases). This CDR3 spans 15 amino acids. Germline CDR1 and CDR2: GTSNPN and SVGIG (reference sequence). Trimming pared 4 bases from V and 4 bases from J, leaving 16 bases between. The DNA for the CDR3 is TGTGCCTGGAACAACCGGGGGGCGATTAATGAAAAACTGTTTTTT. Translation gives CAWNNRGAINEKLFF.

The chain carries TRBV7-8 and TRBJ1-1; 7 bases line up with TRBD1. The V gene end was trimmed by 4 bases and the J gene end by 1 base; junction bases not matched to a gene: 3. Germline V gene lookup returns CDR1 SGHVS and CDR2 FQNEAQ. This CDR3 is 14 amino acids long. This chain's CDR3 is CASSSHRGNTEAFF. The CDR3 DNA follows: TGTGCCAGCAGCTCCCACAGGGGGAACACTGAAGCTTTCTTT.

The chain is built from TRBV30 and TRBJ1-4, with TRBD1 matching over 7 bases. The CDR3 runs to 16 residues. CDR1 and CDR2 (germline): GTSNPN, SVGIG (reference sequence). The V gene end was trimmed by 1 base and the J gene end by 4 bases; junction bases not matched to a gene: 9. CDR3 sequence reads: CAWSGQAGGINEKLFF. The CDR3, as DNA: TGTGCCTGGAGTGGACAGGCAGGGGGTATTAATGAAAAACTGTTTTTT.

This clone was found once. The CDR3 here is CASRMTVANTGELFF. The CDR3, as DNA: TGTGCCAGCAGGATGACTGTCGCGAACACCGGGGAGCTGTTTTTT. The V call is TRBV6-5, the J call TRBJ2-2; D call uncertain. This CDR3 is built from 15 residues. From germline, CDR1 is MNHEY and CDR2 SVGAGI. V was trimmed by 6 bases and J by 0 bases, leaving 11 bases between them.

The V gene is TRBV27, the J gene TRBJ2-7, with 7 bases aligning to TRBD2. Germline CDR1 and CDR2: MNHEY and SMNVEV (reference sequence). This CDR3 has 11 residues. The J segment lost 10 bases and the V segment lost 6 bases, leaving 6 bases of the junction unmatched. The CDR3 DNA follows: TGTGCCAGCAGCGACGCGGGGGTCCAGTACTTC. Protein sequence: CASSDAGVQYF.

The V call is TRBV12-3 or TRBV12-4, the J call TRBJ1-2, with no clear D. The CDR3 length is 10 residues. V was trimmed by 3 bases and J by 7 bases, leaving 3 bases between them. CDR3 DNA: TGTGCCAGCAGTTTTCGTGGCTACACCTTC. Translating gives CASSFRGYTF.

J is TRBJ2-7 and V is TRBV4-1; D is unresolved. The germline V gene has CDR1 MGHRA and CDR2 YSYEKL. The CDR3 is 15 residues long. V lost 1 base to trimming and J lost 7 bases, with 17 bases between them. CDR3 in DNA: TGCGCCAGCAGCCAAGTCCTCGGGCCCCGTGGGGAGCAGTACTTC. This codes for CASSQVLGPRGEQYF.

This clone came up once. The V call is TRBV9, the J call TRBJ2-1; 7 bases align to TRBD2. Trimming removed 5 bases from V and 7 bases from J; junction bases left unmatched: 12. The germline gives CDR1 SGDLS, CDR2 YYNGEE. The CDR3 has 15 amino acids. The DNA of the CDR3 is TGTGCCAGCAGTTTGGGAGGGGCCCCTTTTAATGAGCAGTTCTTC. This gives the protein CASSLGGAPFNEQFF.

This sequence joins TRBV6-5 and TRBJ1-6; 7 bases align to TRBD1. The germline CDR1 and CDR2 sequences are MNHEY and SVGAGI. This CDR3 comprises 14 residues. The ends lost 7 bases at V and 9 bases at J; junction bases unmatched: 9. As DNA, the CDR3 is TGTGCCAGCACCCTGACAGGGTTGATTTCACCCCTCCACTTT. Translation: CASTLTGLISPLHF.

CDR3 sequence (DNA): TGCGCCAGCAGCTCATTCTACGAGCAGTACTTC. This translates into CASSSFYEQYF. The V and J genes are TRBV5-1 and TRBJ2-7; D is unclear. This CDR3 spans 11 amino acids. Germline CDR1 is SGHRS and CDR2 is YFSETQ. Trimming left V 3 bases short and J 3 bases short, with 4 bases between. Full variable domain (outside the CDR3, taken from reference TRBV5-1 and TRBJ2-7): KAGVTQTPRYLIKTRGQQVTLSCSPISGHRSVSWYQQTPGQGLQFLFEYFSETQRNKGNFPGRFSGRQFSNSRSEMNVSTLELGDSALYLCASSSFYEQYFGPGTRLTVT.

CDR3 protein: CASSPQQGNSDSPLHF. For the CDR3, the DNA is TGTGCCAGCTCACCTCAACAGGGGAATAGTGATTCACCCCTCCACTTT. The rearrangement uses TRBV18 and TRBJ1-6, with 7 nucleotides matching TRBD1. This CDR3 contains 16 residues. V was clipped by 3 bases and J by 8 bases; unmatched bases: 10. Germline-derived CDR1 and CDR2 are KGHSH and LQKENI.

The rearrangement joins TRBV7-2 to TRBJ1-5; possible D gene TRBD1, 6 bases. The V gene's germline CDR1 is SGHTA and CDR2 FQGNSA. This CDR3 spans 13 amino acids. V lost 1 base and J 7 bases, leaving 8 bases between the germline ends. CDR3 bases: TGTGCCAGCAGCTTAGGACAGGCCCAGCCCCAGCATTTT. Its protein is CASSLGQAQPQHF. The whole variable domain, remainder taken from reference TRBV7-2 and TRBJ1-5, is GAGVSQSPSNKVTEKGKDVELRCDPISGHTALYWYRQSLGQGLEFLIYFQGNSAPDKSGLPSDRFSAERTGGSVSTLTIQRTQQEDSAVYLCASSLGQAQPQHFGDGTRLSIL.

This chain links TRBV11-1 with TRBJ1-2, with TRBD1 as a possible D gene (5 bases). Germline V gives CDR1 SGHAT, CDR2 FQDESV (reference sequence). This CDR3 has 13 residues. V gave up 5 bases and J gave up 7 bases, with 14 bases separating them. The CDR3 protein is CASSLFEGFGYTF. The CDR3 region has the DNA TGTGCCAGCAGCCTTTTCGAGGGGTTTGGCTACACCTTC. Supplemented by reference TRBV11-1 and TRBJ1-2, the full variable domain reads EAEVAQSPRYKITEKSQAVAFWCDPISGHATLYWYRQILGQGPELLVQFQDESVVDDSQLPKDRFSAERLKGVDSTLKIQPAELGDSAMYLCASSLFEGFGYTFGSGTRLTVV.

This clone was recorded only once. This chain uses TRBV19 with TRBJ1-3; D call uncertain. Germline loops: CDR1 LNHDA, CDR2 SQIVND (reference sequence). The length of the CDR3 is 16 residues. Trimming took off 3 bases at V and 0 bases at J, with 12 bases between the two ends. The CDR3 DNA sequence: TGTGCCAGTAGTATTGCATTTACCGGCTCTGGAAACACCATATATTTT. The encoded protein is CASSIAFTGSGNTIYF.

This clone is judged large. The chain employs TRBV3-1 (or the pseudogene TRBV3-2) and TRBJ2-7; 7 bases are shared with TRBD1. CDR3 length: 14 amino acids. The V gene end was trimmed by 0 bases and the J gene end by 3 bases; junction bases not matched to a gene: 2. Germline assignment: CDR1 LGHDT and CDR2 YNNKEL (reference sequence). The CDR3 DNA reads TGTGCCAGCAGCCAAGACGCAGGGGGCTACGAGCAGTACTTC. This encodes CASSQDAGGYEQYF.

The J gene is TRBJ2-1, the V gene TRBV27; no reliable D call. V was trimmed by 1 base and J by 4 bases, leaving 5 bases between them. CDR1 MNHEY and CDR2 SMNVEV come from the germline V gene (reference sequence). The CDR3 extends over 13 amino acids. The chain's CDR3 is CASSLFTYNEQFF. CDR3 nucleotides: TGTGCCAGCAGTTTATTCACATACAATGAGCAGTTCTTC.